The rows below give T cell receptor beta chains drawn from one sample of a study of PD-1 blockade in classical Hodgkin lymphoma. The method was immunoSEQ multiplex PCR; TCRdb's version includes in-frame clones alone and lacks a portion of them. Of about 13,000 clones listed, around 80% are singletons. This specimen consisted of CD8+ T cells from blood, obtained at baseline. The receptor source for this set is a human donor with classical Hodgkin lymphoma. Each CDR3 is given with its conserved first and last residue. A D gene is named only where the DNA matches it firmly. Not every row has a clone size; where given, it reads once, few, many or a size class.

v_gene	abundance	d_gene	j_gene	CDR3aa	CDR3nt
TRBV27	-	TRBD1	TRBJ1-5	CASSHRGNNQPQHF	TGTGCCAGCAGCCACAGGGGAAACAATCAGCCCCAGCATTTT
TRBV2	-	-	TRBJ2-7	CASPSTRGLYEQYF	TGTGCCAGTCCCTCAACTCGCGGGCTCTACGAGCAGTACTTC
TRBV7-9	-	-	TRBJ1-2	CASSPDGDYGYTF	TGTGCCAGCAGCCCGGACGGAGACTATGGCTACACCTTC
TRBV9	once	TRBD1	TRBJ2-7	CASSVGTGTYEQYF	TGTGCCAGCAGCGTAGGGACAGGAACCTACGAGCAGTACTTC
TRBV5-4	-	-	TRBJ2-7	CASSFSYEQYF	TGTGCCAGCAGCTTCTCCTACGAGCAGTACTTC
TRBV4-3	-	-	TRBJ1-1	CASSQAHLQGTHTEAFF	TGCGCCAGCAGCCAAGCCCATTTACAGGGTACCCACACTGAAGCTTTCTTT
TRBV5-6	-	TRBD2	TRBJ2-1	CASSFGTSGDEQFF	TGTGCCAGCAGCTTTGGGACTAGCGGGGATGAGCAGTTCTTC
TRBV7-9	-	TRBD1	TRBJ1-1	CASSFSGGMAFF	TGTGCCAGCAGCTTTTCAGGGGGAATGGCTTTCTTT
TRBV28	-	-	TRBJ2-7	CASSFQAYEQYF	TGTGCCAGCAGTTTCCAAGCCTACGAGCAGTACTTC
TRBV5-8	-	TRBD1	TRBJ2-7	CASSFWGGDRGQSGSYEQYF	TGTGCCAGCAGCTTTTGGGGAGGAGACAGGGGGCAGTCTGGCTCCTACGAGCAGTACTTC
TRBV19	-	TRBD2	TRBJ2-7	CASSMGGGTYEQYF	TGTGCCAGTAGTATGGGCGGGGGGACCTACGAGCAGTACTTC
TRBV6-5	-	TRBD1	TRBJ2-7	CASSPGTGLYEQYF	TGTGCCAGCAGTCCCGGGACAGGGCTATACGAGCAGTACTTC
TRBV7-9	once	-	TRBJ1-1	CASSRPSYENTEAFF	TGTGCCAGCAGCCGCCCCTCGTATGAGAACACTGAAGCTTTCTTT
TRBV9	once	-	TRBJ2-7	CASSVGATHSYEQYF	TGTGCCAGCAGCGTAGGAGCTACCCACTCCTACGAGCAGTACTTC
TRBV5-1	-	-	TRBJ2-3	CASTTGWGGRTDTQYF	TGCGCCAGCACCACGGGGTGGGGCGGACGCACAGATACGCAGTATTTT
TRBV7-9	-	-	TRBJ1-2	CASSPIGQAVGYTF	TGTGCCAGCAGCCCGATCGGTCAGGCGGTTGGCTACACCTTC
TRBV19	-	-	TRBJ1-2	CASSIFQGNYGYTF	TGTGCCAGTAGTATATTCCAGGGTAACTATGGCTACACCTTC
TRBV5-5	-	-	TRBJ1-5	CASSLMGISTKPQHF	TGTGCCAGCAGCTTGATGGGGATCAGCACGAAGCCCCAGCATTTT
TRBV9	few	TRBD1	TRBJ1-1	CASSDNSGTGDTEAFF	TGTGCCAGCAGCGATAATTCCGGGACAGGGGACACTGAAGCTTTCTTT
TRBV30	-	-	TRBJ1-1	CAWGPGTNTEAFF	TGTGCCTGGGGACCCGGGACCAACACTGAAGCTTTCTTT
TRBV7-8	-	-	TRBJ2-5	CASSFRGQQETQYF	TGTGCCAGCAGCTTTCGCGGTCAACAAGAGACCCAGTACTTC
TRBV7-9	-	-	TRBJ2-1	CASSFLPIEQFF	TGTGCCAGCAGCTTCCTCCCCATCGAGCAGTTCTTC
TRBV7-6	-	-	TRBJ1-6	CASSHSRGSPLHF	TGTGCCAGCAGCCATTCGCGGGGTTCACCCCTCCACTTT
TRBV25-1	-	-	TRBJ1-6	CASRPPGQFNSPLHF	TGTGCCAGCAGACCACCGGGACAATTTAATTCACCCCTCCACTTT
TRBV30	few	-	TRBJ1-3	CAWLGAGNTIYF	TGTGCCTGGTTGGGTGCTGGAAACACCATATATTTT
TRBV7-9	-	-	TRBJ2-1	CAGAGDEQFF	TGTGCCGGAGCTGGGGATGAGCAGTTCTTC
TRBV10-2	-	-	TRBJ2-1	CASNRDFGLSYNEQFF	TGCGCCAGCAATAGGGACTTCGGTTTATCCTACAATGAGCAGTTCTTC
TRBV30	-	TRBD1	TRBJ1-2	CAWSVHGTGVGYTF	TGTGCCTGGAGTGTACATGGGACAGGGGTCGGCTACACCTTC
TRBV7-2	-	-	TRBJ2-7	CASSIPGTTSGEQYF	TGTGCCAGCAGCATACCCGGGACGACTTCTGGCGAGCAGTACTTC
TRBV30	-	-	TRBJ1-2	CAAFPGRILYGYTF	TGTGCCGCCTTCCCCGGCAGAATCCTCTATGGCTACACCTTC
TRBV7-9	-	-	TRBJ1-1	CASSPRLAGLSNTEAFF	TGTGCCAGCAGCCCGAGATTGGCAGGGCTTTCGAACACTGAAGCTTTCTTT
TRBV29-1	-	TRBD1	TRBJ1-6	CSGNGTGKRNSPLHF	TGCAGCGGGAATGGGACAGGTAAACGCAATTCACCCCTCCACTTT
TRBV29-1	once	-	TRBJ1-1	CSVWGTEAFF	TGCAGCGTTTGGGGGACTGAAGCTTTCTTT
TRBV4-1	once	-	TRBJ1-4	CASSQGSGWEGEKLFF	TGCGCCAGCAGCCAAGGATCAGGGTGGGAAGGTGAAAAACTGTTTTTT
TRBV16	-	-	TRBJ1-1	CASSQLLTAHEAFF	TGTGCCAGCAGCCAATTACTGACAGCCCATGAAGCTTTCTTT
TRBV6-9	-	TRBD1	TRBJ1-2	CASSSQGGSDGYTF	TGTGCCAGCAGTTCCCAGGGGGGGAGCGATGGCTACACCTTC
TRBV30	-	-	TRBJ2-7	CAWLTPGWREQYF	TGTGCCTGGCTAACCCCCGGGTGGCGTGAGCAGTACTTC
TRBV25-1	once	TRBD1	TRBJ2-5	CASSHRQGRSQETQYF	TGTGCCAGCAGTCATCGACAGGGTCGGAGCCAAGAGACCCAGTACTTC
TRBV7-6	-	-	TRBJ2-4	CASSLEVPGAGRNIQYF	TGTGCCAGCAGCTTAGAGGTCCCGGGGGCGGGGCGAAACATTCAGTACTTC
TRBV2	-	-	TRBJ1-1	CASSRTIRGNTEAFF	TGTGCCAGCAGTCGCACGATCCGCGGGAACACTGAAGCTTTCTTT
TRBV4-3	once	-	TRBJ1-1	CASSQDRSGFGEAFF	TGCGCCAGCAGCCAAGATCGTTCAGGGTTTGGTGAAGCTTTCTTT
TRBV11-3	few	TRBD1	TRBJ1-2	CASSYGTGNYGYTF	TGTGCCAGCAGCTATGGGACAGGGAACTATGGCTACACCTTC
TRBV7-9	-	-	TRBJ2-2	CASSHPNNTGELFF	TGTGCCAGCAGCCACCCTAATAACACCGGGGAGCTGTTTTTT
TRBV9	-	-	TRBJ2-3	CASSVGGRGEGDTQYF	TGTGCCAGCAGCGTAGGAGGGCGGGGTGAGGGGGATACGCAGTATTTT
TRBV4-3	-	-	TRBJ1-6	CASSQAGGDYNSPLHF	TGCGCCAGCAGCCAAGCCGGCGGTGACTATAATTCACCCCTCCACTTT
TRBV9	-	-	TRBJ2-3	CASSPVGTDTQYF	TGTGCCAGCAGCCCAGTGGGCACAGATACGCAGTATTTT
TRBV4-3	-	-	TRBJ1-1	CASSLFQSRVDTEAFF	TGCGCCAGCAGCCTGTTCCAAAGCAGGGTGGACACTGAAGCTTTCTTT
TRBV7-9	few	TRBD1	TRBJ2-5	CASSTPDRGQETQYF	TGTGCCAGCAGCACCCCAGACAGGGGACAAGAGACCCAGTACTTC
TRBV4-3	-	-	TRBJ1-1	CASSQEVYANTEAFF	TGCGCCAGCAGCCAAGAGGTCTATGCGAACACTGAAGCTTTCTTT
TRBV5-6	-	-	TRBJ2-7	CASSLGSGEQYF	TGTGCCAGCAGCCTGGGGTCGGGCGAGCAGTACTTC
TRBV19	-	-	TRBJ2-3	CASTLGLAADTQYF	TGTGCCAGTACCCTAGGGCTAGCCGCAGATACGCAGTATTTT
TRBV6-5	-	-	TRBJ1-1	CASSYYRGATEAFF	TGTGCCAGCAGTTATTACCGGGGAGCCACTGAAGCTTTCTTT